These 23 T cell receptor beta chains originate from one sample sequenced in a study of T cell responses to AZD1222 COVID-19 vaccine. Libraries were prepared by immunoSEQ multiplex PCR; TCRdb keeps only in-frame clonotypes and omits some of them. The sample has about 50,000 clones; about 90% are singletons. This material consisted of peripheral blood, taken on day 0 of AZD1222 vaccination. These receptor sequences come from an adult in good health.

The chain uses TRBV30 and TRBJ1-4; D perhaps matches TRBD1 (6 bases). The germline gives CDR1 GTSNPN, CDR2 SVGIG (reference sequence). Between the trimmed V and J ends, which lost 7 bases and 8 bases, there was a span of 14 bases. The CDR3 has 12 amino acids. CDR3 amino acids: CASGQIGEKLFF. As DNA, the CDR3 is TGTGCCTCTGGACAGATCGGCGAAAAACTGTTTTTT.

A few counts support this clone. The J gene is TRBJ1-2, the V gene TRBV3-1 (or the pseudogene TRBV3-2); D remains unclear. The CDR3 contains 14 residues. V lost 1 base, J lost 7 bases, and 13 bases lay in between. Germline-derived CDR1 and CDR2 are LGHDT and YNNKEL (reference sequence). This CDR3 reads CASSQVNQNPGYTF. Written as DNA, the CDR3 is TGTGCCAGCAGCCAAGTTAACCAGAACCCTGGCTACACCTTC.

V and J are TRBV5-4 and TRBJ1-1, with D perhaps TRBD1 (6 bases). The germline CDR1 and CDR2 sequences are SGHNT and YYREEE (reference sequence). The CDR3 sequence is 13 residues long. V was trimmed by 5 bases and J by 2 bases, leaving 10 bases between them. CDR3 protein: CASSRQANTEAFF. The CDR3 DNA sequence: TGTGCCAGCAGTCGACAGGCTAACACTGAAGCTTTCTTT.

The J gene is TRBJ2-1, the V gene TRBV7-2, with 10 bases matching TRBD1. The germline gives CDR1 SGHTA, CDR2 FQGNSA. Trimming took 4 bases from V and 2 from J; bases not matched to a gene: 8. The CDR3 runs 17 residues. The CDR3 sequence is CASSSSPTGGAYNEQFF. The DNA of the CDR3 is TGTGCCAGCAGCTCCTCCCCGACAGGGGGCGCCTACAATGAGCAGTTCTTC.

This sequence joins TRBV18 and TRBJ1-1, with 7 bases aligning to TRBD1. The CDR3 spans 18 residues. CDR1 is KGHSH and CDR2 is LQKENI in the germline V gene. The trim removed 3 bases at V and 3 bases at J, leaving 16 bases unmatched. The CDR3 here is CASSPTGIGPRGDTEAFF. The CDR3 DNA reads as TGTGCCAGCTCACCTACAGGGATAGGGCCCAGGGGGGACACTGAAGCTTTCTTT.

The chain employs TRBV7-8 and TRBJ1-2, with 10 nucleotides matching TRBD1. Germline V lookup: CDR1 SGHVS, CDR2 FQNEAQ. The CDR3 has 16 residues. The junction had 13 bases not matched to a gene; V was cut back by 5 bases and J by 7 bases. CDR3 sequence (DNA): TGTGCCAGCAGCCTCAGTCCCGGGACAGGGGTTTCTGGCTACACCTTC. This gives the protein CASSLSPGTGVSGYTF.

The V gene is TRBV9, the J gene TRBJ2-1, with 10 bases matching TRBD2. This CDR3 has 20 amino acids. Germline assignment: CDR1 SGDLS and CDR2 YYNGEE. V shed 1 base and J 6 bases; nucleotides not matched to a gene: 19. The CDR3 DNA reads TGTGCCAGCAGCGTACCCCCGGGACTAGCGTTCAGAACACTATGCAATGAGCAGTTCTTC. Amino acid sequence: CASSVPPGLAFRTLCNEQFF.

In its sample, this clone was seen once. The CDR3 DNA is TGTGCCAGCAGCCCGCACCCTTCTCCCAACACTGAAGCTTTCTTT. Its translation is CASSPHPSPNTEAFF. The genes are TRBV7-3 and TRBJ1-1; D gene uncertain. The germline V and J ends were trimmed by 5 bases and 2 bases, with 15 bases remaining between them. CDR3 length: 15 amino acids. Germline assignment: CDR1 SGHTA and CDR2 FQGTGA.

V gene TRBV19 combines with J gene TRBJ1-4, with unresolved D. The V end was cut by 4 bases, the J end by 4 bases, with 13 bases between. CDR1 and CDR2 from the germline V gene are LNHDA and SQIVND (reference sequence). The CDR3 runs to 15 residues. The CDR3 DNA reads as TGTGCCAGTAGTAGAGATGATTCGGGTAATGAAAAACTGTTTTTT. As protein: CASSRDDSGNEKLFF.

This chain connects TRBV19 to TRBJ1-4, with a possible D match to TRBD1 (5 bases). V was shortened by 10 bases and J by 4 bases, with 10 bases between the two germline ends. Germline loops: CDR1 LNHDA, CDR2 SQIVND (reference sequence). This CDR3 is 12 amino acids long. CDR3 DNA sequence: TGTGCCACAAGGCAGGGTAATGAAAAACTGTTTTTT. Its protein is CATRQGNEKLFF.

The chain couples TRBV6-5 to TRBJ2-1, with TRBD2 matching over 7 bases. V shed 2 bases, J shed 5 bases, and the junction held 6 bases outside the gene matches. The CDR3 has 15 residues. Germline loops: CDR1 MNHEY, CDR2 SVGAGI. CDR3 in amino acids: CASSYPRGRDNEQFF. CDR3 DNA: TGTGCCAGCAGTTACCCCCGGGGGAGGGACAATGAGCAGTTCTTC.

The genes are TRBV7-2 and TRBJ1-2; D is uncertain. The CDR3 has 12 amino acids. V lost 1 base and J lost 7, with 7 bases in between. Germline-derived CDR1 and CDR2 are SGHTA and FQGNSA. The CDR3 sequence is CASSLVSIGYTF. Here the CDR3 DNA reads TGTGCCAGCAGCTTAGTGTCGATTGGCTACACCTTC.

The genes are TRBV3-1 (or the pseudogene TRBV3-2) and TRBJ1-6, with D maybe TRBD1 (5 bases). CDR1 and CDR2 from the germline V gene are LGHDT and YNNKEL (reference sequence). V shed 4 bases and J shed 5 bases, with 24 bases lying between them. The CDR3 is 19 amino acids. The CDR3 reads CASSPGGRGQGPHNSPLHF. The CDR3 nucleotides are TGTGCCAGCAGCCCTGGGGGGAGGGGCCAAGGTCCCCATAATTCACCCCTCCACTTT.

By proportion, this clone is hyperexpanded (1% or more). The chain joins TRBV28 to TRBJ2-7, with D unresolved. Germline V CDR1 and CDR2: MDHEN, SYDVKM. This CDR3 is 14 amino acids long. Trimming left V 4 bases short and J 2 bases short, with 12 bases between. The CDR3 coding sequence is TGTGCCAGCAGTTCGAAGGGCTGGCCCTACGAGCAGTACTTC. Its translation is CASSSKGWPYEQYF.

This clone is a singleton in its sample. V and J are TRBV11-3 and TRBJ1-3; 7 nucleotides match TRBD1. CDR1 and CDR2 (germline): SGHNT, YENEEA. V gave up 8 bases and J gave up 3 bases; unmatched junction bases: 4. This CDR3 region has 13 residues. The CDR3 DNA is TGTGCCAGCTCGCAGGGGGTTGGAAACACCATATATTTT. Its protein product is CASSQGVGNTIYF.

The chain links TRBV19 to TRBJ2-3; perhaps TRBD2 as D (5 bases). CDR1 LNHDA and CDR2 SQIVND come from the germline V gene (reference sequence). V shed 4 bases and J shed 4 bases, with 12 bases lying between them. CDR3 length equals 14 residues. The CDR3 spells CASSSYGEPDTQYF. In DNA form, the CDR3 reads TGTGCCAGTAGTAGTTACGGGGAGCCAGATACGCAGTATTTT. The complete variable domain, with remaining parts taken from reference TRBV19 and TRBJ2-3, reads DGGITQSPKYLFRKEGQNVTLSCEQNLNHDAMYWYRQDPGQGLRLIYYSQIVNDFQKGDIAEGYSVSREKKESFPLTVTSAQKNPTAFYLCASSSYGEPDTQYFGPGTRLTVL.

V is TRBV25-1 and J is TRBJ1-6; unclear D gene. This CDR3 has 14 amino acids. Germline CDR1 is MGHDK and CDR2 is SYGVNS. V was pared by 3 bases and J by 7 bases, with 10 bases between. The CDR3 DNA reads TGTGCCAGCAGTGAGGCCCTTCCCAATTCACCCCTCCACTTT. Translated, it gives CASSEALPNSPLHF.

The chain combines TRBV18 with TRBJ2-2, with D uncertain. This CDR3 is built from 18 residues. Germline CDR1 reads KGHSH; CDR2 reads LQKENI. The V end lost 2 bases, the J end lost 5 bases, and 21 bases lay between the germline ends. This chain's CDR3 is CASSPLSPARGRTGELFF. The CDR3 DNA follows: TGTGCCAGCTCACCATTAAGCCCGGCAAGAGGTCGGACCGGGGAGCTGTTTTTT.

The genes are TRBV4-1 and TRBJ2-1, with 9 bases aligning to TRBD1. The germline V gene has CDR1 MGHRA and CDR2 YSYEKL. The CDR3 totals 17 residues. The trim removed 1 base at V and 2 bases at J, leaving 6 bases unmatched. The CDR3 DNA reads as TGCGCCAGCAGCCAAGGTGGGGACAGGGTACCCTACAATGAGCAGTTCTTC. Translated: CASSQGGDRVPYNEQFF.

The CDR3 region has the DNA TGTGCCAGCACCCTCGCCATGAACACTGAAGCTTTCTTT. Translated: CASTLAMNTEAFF. The chain recombines TRBV2 with TRBJ1-1; D is unclear. The CDR3 contains 13 residues. Trimming removed 7 bases from V and 0 bases from J, with 9 bases in between. CDR1 SNHLY and CDR2 FYNNEI come from the germline V gene.

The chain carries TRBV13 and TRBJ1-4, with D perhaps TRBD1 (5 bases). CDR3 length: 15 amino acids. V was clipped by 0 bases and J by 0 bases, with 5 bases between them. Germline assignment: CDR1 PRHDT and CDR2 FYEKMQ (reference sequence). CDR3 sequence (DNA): TGTGCCAGCAGCTTAGGGGGGGCAACTAATGAAAAACTGTTTTTT. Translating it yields CASSLGGATNEKLFF.

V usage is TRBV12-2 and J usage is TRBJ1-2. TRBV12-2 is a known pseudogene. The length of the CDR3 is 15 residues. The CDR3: CASRLATEGHYGYTF. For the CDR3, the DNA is TGTGCAAGTCGCTTAGCAACCGAGGGACACTATGGCTACACCTTC.

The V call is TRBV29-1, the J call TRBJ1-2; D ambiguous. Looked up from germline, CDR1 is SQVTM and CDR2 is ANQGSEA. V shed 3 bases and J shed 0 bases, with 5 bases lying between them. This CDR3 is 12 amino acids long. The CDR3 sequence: CSVDAANYGYTF. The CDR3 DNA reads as TGCAGCGTTGACGCTGCTAACTATGGCTACACCTTC. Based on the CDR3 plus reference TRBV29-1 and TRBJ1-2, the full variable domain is SAVISQKPSRDICQRGTSLTIQCQVDSQVTMMFWYRQQPGQSLTLIATANQGSEATYESGFVIDKFPISRPNLTFSTLTVSNMSPEDSSIYLCSVDAANYGYTFGSGTRLTVV.